The 7 T cell receptor beta chains below all came from one sample that was sequenced in a study of OX40 agonist ivuxolimab in advanced cancers. Data came from immunoSEQ multiplex PCR; TCRdb stores just in-frame clones and leaves some out. The table has 56,000 or so clones, around 81% seen once. Material: CD4+ or CD8+ T cells sorted from blood, obtained in a trial of the OX40 agonist ivuxolimab. The receptors shown here come from an adult with an advanced solid tumor such as melanoma, head and neck, liver or kidney cancer.

CDR3 nucleotides: TGTGCCAGCAGCTCGCGGACGGGAGACTATGGCTACACCTTC. Protein product: CASSSRTGDYGYTF. The rearrangement links TRBV7-9 to TRBJ1-2, with unresolved D. The V end lost 4 bases, the J end lost 3 bases, and 12 bases lay between the germline ends. This CDR3 contains 14 residues. Germline CDR1 SEHNR, CDR2 FQNEAQ (reference sequence).

CDR3 in DNA: TGTGCCAGCAGGGGGAGTGGGTCCTATAATTCACCCCTCCACTTT. This translates into CASRGSGSYNSPLHF. The V gene is TRBV6-5, the J gene TRBJ1-6; D is ambiguous. Between the trimmed V and J ends, which lost 6 bases and 1 base, there was a span of 10 bases. The germline V gene has CDR1 MNHEY and CDR2 SVGAGI. The CDR3 runs to 15 residues.

V gene TRBV7-9 combines with J gene TRBJ2-3; D remains ambiguous. Trimming cost V 5 bases and J 6 bases, with 9 bases left between them. CDR1 is SEHNR and CDR2 is FQNEAQ in the germline V gene (reference sequence). The CDR3 length is 12 residues. CDR3 bases: TGTGCCAGCAGCCCTGAGGCCGATACGCAGTATTTT. Protein sequence: CASSPEADTQYF.

This clone turned up a few times. The gene calls are TRBV11-2 and TRBJ2-1; 7 positions agree with TRBD2. This CDR3 is 16 amino acids long. Germline-derived CDR1 and CDR2 are SGHAT and FQNNGV. V trimming: 6 bases; J trimming: 4 bases; junction bases outside the gene matches: 12. This CDR3 reads CASRTSRLAVYNEQFF. The CDR3 coding sequence is TGTGCCAGCAGGACCAGCAGGCTAGCGGTTTACAATGAGCAGTTCTTC.

The rearrangement uses TRBV6-1 and TRBJ1-5; D might be TRBD1 (5 bases). Per the germline V gene, CDR1 is MNHNS and CDR2 is SASEGT. This CDR3 comprises 15 residues. Trimming shortened V by 3 bases and J by 0 bases, and 9 bases separated the two germline ends. The CDR3, as DNA: TGTGCCAGCAGTGACACAGGCCATAGCAATCAGCCCCAGCATTTT. Protein product: CASSDTGHSNQPQHF.

This clone occurred once. This chain joins TRBV28 and TRBJ2-7; the match to TRBD2 covers 15 bases. The V gene end was trimmed by 6 bases and the J gene end by 5 bases; junction bases not matched to a gene: 8. CDR1 MDHEN and CDR2 SYDVKM come from the germline V gene. This CDR3 has 16 amino acids. CDR3: CASRWTSGRAGDEQYF. CDR3 DNA: TGTGCCAGCAGATGGACTAGCGGGAGGGCCGGCGACGAGCAGTACTTC.

The chain recombines TRBV5-1 with TRBJ2-3, with unresolved D. From germline, CDR1 is SGHRS and CDR2 YFSETQ. Trimming pared 5 bases from V and 5 bases from J, leaving 9 bases between. This CDR3 is built from 12 residues. For the CDR3, the DNA is TGCGCCAGCAGACTGTGGGGAGATACGCAGTATTTT. Translating it yields CASRLWGDTQYF.